The rows below give T cell receptor beta chains drawn from one sample of a study of cytomegalovirus exposure and HLA in healthy donors. TCRdb's table, derived via immunoSEQ multiplex PCR, lists solely in-frame clones and lacks some. Its table lists approximately 120,000 clones. The sample comprised PBMCs. The receptors originated from a man between 18 and 35 years old in good health and CMV-seronegative. Both conserved end residues are part of each CDR3. Fields, in order: D gene, J gene, V gene, CDR3 protein. The D gene is left open where the match is weak.

TRBD1	TRBJ1-6	TRBV18	CASSRNGDRGSSYNSPLHF
TRBD1	TRBJ1-4	TRBV5-1	CASSLMGQGGGKLFF
TRBD1	TRBJ2-7	TRBV18	CASSPRSRQGQYYEQYF
-	TRBJ2-1	TRBV27	CASSPRVVEQFF
-	TRBJ1-4	TRBV4-1	CASSQGPGANEKLFF
-	TRBJ1-1	TRBV30	CAWSVLVVMNTEAFF
TRBD1	TRBJ1-1	TRBV10-2	CASNQLTGTPVFF
-	TRBJ2-5	TRBV5-4	CASSRGAVQETQYF
-	TRBJ1-2	TRBV29-1	CSVELYYYGYTF
TRBD2	TRBJ2-7	TRBV2	CASSRLGTSHEQYF
TRBD1	TRBJ2-3	TRBV29-1	CSVGTGWTDTQYF
TRBD1	TRBJ2-1	TRBV7-9	CASSIYQGANEQFF
TRBD2	TRBJ2-7	TRBV5-1	CASSPQLSSGGTYEQYF
-	TRBJ1-4	TRBV19	CASSIISSYEKLFF
TRBD2	TRBJ2-1	TRBV19	CASSAYAGLANEQFF